This TCR beta chain was retrieved from a study of blood T cells in healthy people across ages. Overall study results and limits: Donors of long life had a larger count of naive CD4+ cells and greater diversity than aged donors.

The CDR3 consists of 16 residues. Germline CDR1 reads MNHEY; CDR2 reads SVGEGT. Sample-barcoded 5' priming and a J-beta primer mix drove a second PCR of about 6 to 12 cycles. TCRdb reprocessed the 5' RACE reads via MiXCR and lists one record per CDR3 protein. This sample has approximately 1.5 million distinct CDR3 sequences, with under 55% found just once. Remarks on this clonotype: What it binds is not known. Compared with germline, one end of the junction differs, possibly owing to a read error.

The sample consisted of blood. This TCR was sampled from a woman in her late teens or twenties in good health. This sequence joins TRBV6-2 or TRBV6-3 and TRBJ2-3; D gene ambiguous. The CDR3 loop reads CASGYAVSISTDTQYF. DNA of the CDR3: TGTGCCAGCGGTTACGCCGTTAGTATTAGCACAGATACGCAGTATTTT.